Detailed here is one TCR beta chain. The antigen remains undetermined. Sequencing was performed with immunoSEQ multiplex PCR; in TCRdb, only in-frame clones are kept and a portion is missing. The table has fewer than 110,000 clones, about 85% seen once; the top ten hold approximately 4.3%. This sample was included in a study of T cell responses to AZD1222 COVID-19 vaccine. Findings and caveats of the study: No repertoire was sampled before or during the peak T cell response, only after it. Baseline antibody screening turned up just six seropositive AZD1222 recipients.

The CDR3 covers 15 residues. Germline lookup yields CDR1 LGHDT and CDR2 YNNKEL (reference sequence). V was shortened by 8 bases and J by 4 bases, with 15 bases between the two germline ends. The specimen was peripheral blood, collected on day 0 of AZD1222 vaccination. The source of this sequence is an adult in good health. The chain joins TRBV3-1 (or the pseudogene TRBV3-2) to TRBJ1-6, with a tentative D call TRBD1 (5 bases). CDR3 amino acids: CASLWPRGYNSPLHF. CDR3 nucleotides: TGTGCCAGCCTCTGGCCCCGGGGGTATAATTCACCCCTCCACTTT.